These 29 T cell receptor beta chains came from one sample sequenced in a study of primary melanoma T cells and metastatic recurrence. TCRdb keeps only in-frame clones here, not all; method: immunoSEQ multiplex PCR. The sample lists a few thousand clones, around 68% occurring once. Sequenced material: melanoma tumor tissue. The receptors shown here come from a human donor with melanoma.

The gene calls are TRBV19 and TRBJ1-2, with D unclear. Trimming took off 1 base at V and 3 bases at J, with 15 bases between the two ends. Germline CDR1 is LNHDA and CDR2 is SQIVND (reference sequence). This CDR3 is built from 16 residues. This CDR3 reads CASSIASPGKDYGYTF. DNA of the CDR3: TGTGCCAGTAGTATAGCCTCACCCGGGAAGGACTATGGCTACACCTTC.

By sample share, this clone is large. The gene calls are TRBV11-3 and TRBJ1-2; 7 nucleotides agree with TRBD1. The length of the CDR3 is 14 residues. Looked up from germline, CDR1 is SGHNT and CDR2 is YENEEA. V gave up 5 bases and J gave up 5 bases; unmatched junction bases: 8. This CDR3 is CASSVQGLGYGYTF. The CDR3 DNA is TGTGCCAGCAGCGTACAGGGGCTCGGATATGGCTACACCTTC. Combining the CDR3 with reference TRBV11-3 and TRBJ1-2 gives the whole variable domain EAGVVQSPRYKIIEKKQPVAFWCNPISGHNTLYWYLQNLGQGPELLIRYENEEAVDDSQLPKDRFSAERLKGVDSTLKIQPAELGDSAVYLCASSVQGLGYGYTFGSGTRLTVV.

J is TRBJ1-6 and V is TRBV5-1, with 8 bases identical to TRBD1. The CDR3 is 16 amino acids. With V trimmed by 4 bases and J by 7 bases, 10 bases remained unmatched. Germline values: CDR1 SGHRS, CDR2 YFSETQ. This CDR3 is CASSLSGGGWNSPLHF. The CDR3 DNA sequence: TGCGCCAGCAGCCTGTCAGGGGGCGGATGGAATTCACCCCTCCACTTT.

This clone occurred a few times. The chain carries TRBV19 and TRBJ1-5, with D possibly TRBD1 on 5 matching bases. Per germline, CDR1 LNHDA and CDR2 SQIVND (reference sequence). Trimming removed 7 bases at V and 1 base at J, with 11 bases between. The CDR3 extends over 14 amino acids. Here the CDR3 reads CASMAGGSNQPQHF. The DNA of the CDR3 is TGTGCCAGTATGGCTGGGGGGAGCAATCAGCCCCAGCATTTT.

V gene TRBV15 combines with J gene TRBJ1-1; TRBD1 might be the D (5 bases). The length of the CDR3 is 17 residues. CDR1 LNHNV and CDR2 YYDKDF come from the germline V gene (reference sequence). Trimming left V 5 bases short and J 1 base short, with 20 bases between. CDR3 DNA: TGTGCCACCAGCCCAAGATATACCGGGACCGCGAACACTGAAGCTTTCTTT. Amino acids: CATSPRYTGTANTEAFF.

This chain joins TRBV30 and TRBJ2-7; 9 bases are a match to TRBD2. Germline V CDR1 and CDR2: GTSNPN, SVGIG (reference sequence). Trimming took 4 bases from V and 7 from J; bases not matched to a gene: 11. The CDR3 runs 14 residues. The CDR3 DNA sequence: TGTGCCTGGAACAGGCTAGCGGGAATAGGGGAGCAGTACTTC. Amino acids: CAWNRLAGIGEQYF.

The rearrangement joins TRBV18 to TRBJ2-5, with D tentatively TRBD1 (6 bases). V lost 1 base and J lost 3, with 12 bases in between. CDR1 is KGHSH, CDR2 LQKENI, per germline. The CDR3 is 15 residues long. The CDR3 DNA follows: TGTGCCAGCTCACCACAACAGGGTGGGGAAGAGACCCAGTACTTC. This encodes CASSPQQGGEETQYF.

The chain carries TRBV11-3 and TRBJ2-1, with no clear D. Germline V CDR1 and CDR2: SGHNT, YENEEA. Between the trimmed V and J ends, which lost 5 bases and 3 bases, there was a span of 11 bases. This CDR3 has 14 residues. In nucleotides, the CDR3 is TGTGCCAGCAGCCAAGGACCTAACTACAATGAGCAGTTCTTC. It translates to CASSQGPNYNEQFF.

V gene TRBV28 combines with J gene TRBJ2-4; TRBD1 aligns across 7 bases. J gave up 0 bases and V 5 bases, and 7 bases lay outside the gene matches. The CDR3 has 16 amino acids. The V gene's germline CDR1 is MDHEN and CDR2 SYDVKM. The CDR3, as DNA: TGTGCCAGCAGTCGAAGGGACAGTAGAGCCAAAAACATTCAGTACTTC. Translation gives CASSRRDSRAKNIQYF. Drawing the rest from reference TRBV28 and TRBJ2-4, the complete variable domain is DVKVTQSSRYLVKRTGEKVFLECVQDMDHENMFWYRQDPGLGLRLIYFSYDVKMKEKGDIPEGYSVSREKKERFSLILESASTNQTSMYLCASSRRDSRAKNIQYFGAGTRLSVL.

The chain recombines TRBV6-8 with TRBJ2-7, with TRBD2 as a possible D gene (5 bases). This CDR3 has 13 residues. CDR1 is MNHGY and CDR2 is SAAAGT in the germline V gene. V lost 8 bases and J 7 bases, leaving 18 bases between the germline ends. CDR3 in amino acids: CASSPGRTLEQYF. CDR3 DNA: TGTGCCAGCTCCCCTGGTCGGACTCTAGAGCAGTACTTC.

By frequency in the sample, this clone is medium-sized. The V call is TRBV6-8, the J call TRBJ1-5; tentatively, D is TRBD1 (6 bases). V was cut by 6 bases and J by 7 bases, with 13 bases left in between. Germline-derived CDR1 and CDR2 are MNHGY and SAAAGT. The CDR3 has 13 residues. As DNA, the CDR3 is TGTGCCAGCAGCCAGGGGCCGGGGCAGCCCCAGCATTTT. This sequence encodes CASSQGPGQPQHF.

The V call is TRBV19, the J call TRBJ1-5, with 10 bases aligning to TRBD1. In germline, CDR1 is LNHDA, CDR2 SQIVND (reference sequence). The junction had 6 bases not matched to a gene; V was cut back by 7 bases and J by 3 bases. The CDR3 has 15 residues. CDR3: CASTRTGGPNQPQHF. CDR3 bases: TGTGCCAGTACCAGGACAGGGGGTCCCAATCAGCCCCAGCATTTT.

V is TRBV12-5 and J is TRBJ1-2, with a weak D call TRBD1 (5 bases). In germline, CDR1 is LGHNT, CDR2 FRNRAP. The CDR3 contains 14 residues. This chain's CDR3 is CASTSLTGGEGYTF. In DNA form, the CDR3 reads TGTGCCAGCACCTCACTTACGGGAGGGGAGGGCTACACCTTC.

This clone was seen just once. This chain uses TRBV28 with TRBJ2-1; 9 positions agree with TRBD1. This CDR3 is built from 15 residues. Trimming at V came to 6 bases and at J to 2 bases, leaving 5 bases not matched to a gene. The germline V gene has CDR1 MDHEN and CDR2 SYDVKM. As DNA, the CDR3 is TGTGCCAGCAGGCCCGGGGACAGGGCCTACAATGAGCAGTTCTTC. Its protein is CASRPGDRAYNEQFF.

The chain has TRBV18 and TRBJ2-5; TRBD1 might be the D (6 bases). V lost 6 bases and J lost 5, with 28 bases in between. Germline V lookup: CDR1 KGHSH, CDR2 LQKENI. This CDR3 spans 18 amino acids. The CDR3: CASSPGDPFGTHKETQYF. The CDR3 nucleotides are TGTGCCAGCTCCCCAGGGGATCCATTCGGGACGCACAAGGAGACCCAGTACTTC.

The chain has TRBV6-8 and TRBJ1-1; D remains ambiguous. The V and J ends lost 2 bases and 6 bases respectively, with 16 bases between them. From germline, CDR1 is MNHGY and CDR2 SAAAGT. The CDR3 runs to 15 residues. For the CDR3, the DNA is TGTGCCAGCAGTTACGCGGAGCGAGGACGCGCTGAAGCTTTCTTT. Its translation is CASSYAERGRAEAFF.

This clone is judged large. V gene TRBV6-8 combines with J gene TRBJ1-5, with D perhaps matching TRBD1 (5 bases). The germline V gene has CDR1 MNHGY and CDR2 SAAAGT. V lost 7 bases to trimming and J lost 7 bases, with 14 bases between them. The CDR3 extends over 13 amino acids. CDR3: CASTDGQGQPQHF. Written as DNA, the CDR3 is TGTGCCAGCACCGATGGGCAGGGACAGCCCCAGCATTTT.

The chain employs TRBV11-3 and TRBJ1-2; 9 bases are a match to TRBD1. Germline-derived CDR1 and CDR2 are SGHNT and YENEEA. The CDR3 sequence is 16 residues long. Trimming at V came to 2 bases and at J to 6 bases, leaving 10 bases not matched to a gene. The CDR3 protein is CASSLKFSGTGNGYTF. The CDR3 region has the DNA TGTGCCAGCAGCTTAAAGTTCTCCGGGACAGGGAATGGCTACACCTTC.

The J gene is TRBJ1-2, the V gene TRBV19; no firm D call. The ends were cut back, 9 bases at V and 4 bases at J, with 15 bases in the middle. This CDR3 is 13 amino acids long. Per germline, CDR1 LNHDA and CDR2 SQIVND (reference sequence). CDR3 coding DNA: TGTGCCAGATCTCGGACGGAGAGCTATGGCTACACCTTC. It specifies CARSRTESYGYTF.

This chain uses TRBV5-1 with TRBJ1-1; 11 positions agree with TRBD1. Looked up from germline, CDR1 is SGHRS and CDR2 is YFSETQ. Trimming removed 3 bases from V and 7 bases from J; junction bases left unmatched: 8. The CDR3 has 15 amino acids. The CDR3 spells CASSSSGTGGLEAFF. CDR3 nucleotides: TGCGCCAGCAGCTCCTCCGGGACAGGGGGACTTGAAGCTTTCTTT.

The J gene is TRBJ1-4, the V gene TRBV28; D not certain. V shed 8 bases and J shed 2 bases, with 9 bases lying between them. Germline V lookup: CDR1 MDHEN, CDR2 SYDVKM. The CDR3 contains 13 residues. CDR3 residues: CASAPRTNEKLFF. The CDR3 bases are TGTGCCAGCGCCCCCCGGACTAATGAAAAACTGTTTTTT.

The chain recombines TRBV15 with TRBJ2-7, with TRBD1 as a possible D gene (9 bases). Per the germline V gene, CDR1 is LNHNV and CDR2 is YYDKDF (reference sequence). Trimming removed 0 bases at V and 2 bases at J, with 26 bases between. The CDR3 has 20 amino acids. DNA for the CDR3: TGTGCCACCAGCAGAGATTTTACAGGGGGCGCGAGCGGGAGCACCTACGAGCAGTACTTC. The encoded protein is CATSRDFTGGASGSTYEQYF. Variable domain in full (rest from reference TRBV15 and TRBJ2-7): DAMVIQNPRYQVTQFGKPVTLSCSQTLNHNVMYWYQQKSSQAPKLLFHYYDKDFNNEADTPDNFQSRRPNTSFCFLDIRSPGLGDTAMYLCATSRDFTGGASGSTYEQYFGPGTRLTVT.

By share of the sample, this clone is hyperexpanded. The V and J genes are TRBV19 and TRBJ1-5; D is undetermined. The CDR3 has 14 amino acids. Germline lookup yields CDR1 LNHDA and CDR2 SQIVND (reference sequence). With 3 bases removed from V and 4 bases from J, the gap between germline ends came to 10 bases. The CDR3 is CASSISGGNQPQHF. CDR3 in DNA: TGTGCCAGTAGTATTTCGGGAGGAAATCAGCCCCAGCATTTT.

The rearrangement uses TRBV11-3 and TRBJ2-2; 12 positions match TRBD2. Trimming cost V 6 bases and J 1 base; bases outside gene matches: 6. CDR1 is SGHNT, CDR2 YENEEA, per germline. The CDR3 consists of 17 residues. This CDR3 is CASRLTLAGGNTGELFF. For the CDR3, the DNA is TGTGCCAGCAGACTGACACTAGCGGGAGGGAACACCGGGGAGCTGTTTTTT. The entire variable domain, with the rest obtained from reference TRBV11-3 and TRBJ2-2, is as follows: EAGVVQSPRYKIIEKKQPVAFWCNPISGHNTLYWYLQNLGQGPELLIRYENEEAVDDSQLPKDRFSAERLKGVDSTLKIQPAELGDSAVYLCASRLTLAGGNTGELFFGEGSRLTVL.

J is TRBJ1-4 and V is TRBV28, with 9 bases fitting TRBD1. After removal of 6 bases from V and 5 bases from J, the junction contained 7 bases not matched to a gene. The CDR3 totals 15 residues. Germline-derived CDR1 and CDR2 are MDHEN and SYDVKM. The CDR3 DNA reads as TGTGCCAGCAGCCTACCCGGGACAGGGAATGAAAAACTGTTTTTT. It is translated as CASSLPGTGNEKLFF.

This chain joins TRBV6-8 and TRBJ1-1; D perhaps matches TRBD1 (6 bases). This CDR3 spans 13 amino acids. V gave up 10 bases and J gave up 11 bases, with 23 bases separating them. Germline V lookup: CDR1 MNHGY, CDR2 SAAAGT. This CDR3 is CAISLGSRGTAFF. CDR3 sequence (DNA): TGTGCCATCAGCCTCGGCAGCAGGGGTACGGCTTTCTTT.

This clone ranks as large (0.1 to 1%). The genes are TRBV19 and TRBJ1-4; tentatively, D is TRBD1 (6 bases). Trimming shortened V by 5 bases and J by 6 bases, and 10 bases separated the two germline ends. The CDR3 contains 13 residues. CDR1 is LNHDA, CDR2 SQIVND, per germline (reference sequence). The CDR3 reads CASSEGGDEKLFF. The CDR3, as DNA: TGTGCCAGTAGTGAAGGGGGGGATGAAAAACTGTTTTTT.

The gene calls are TRBV6-8 and TRBJ2-3; D might be TRBD2 (5 bases). The germline V gene has CDR1 MNHGY and CDR2 SAAAGT. CDR3 length: 15 residues. The ends were cut back, 6 bases at V and 2 bases at J, with 15 bases in the middle. CDR3 protein: CASSNDRRSTDTQYF. In DNA, the CDR3 is TGTGCCAGCAGCAACGACCGGAGGTCCACAGATACGCAGTATTTT.

The chain carries TRBV18 and TRBJ1-2; D possibly corresponds to TRBD1 (5 bases). This CDR3 contains 13 residues. With 3 bases removed from V and 3 bases from J, the gap between germline ends came to 8 bases. CDR1 and CDR2 from the germline V gene are KGHSH and LQKENI. DNA for the CDR3: TGTGCCAGCTCACCCGGGACGGACTATGGCTACACCTTC. Its translation: CASSPGTDYGYTF.